This entry is about one TCR beta chain. Assay: immunoSEQ multiplex PCR; the TCRdb copy retains only in-frame clones and omits some. The data contain about 25,000 clones, around 85% of them seen just once; the ten biggest clones take up 1.3%. The V and J ends lost 3 bases and 7 bases respectively, with 18 bases between them. From germline, CDR1 is LNHDA and CDR2 SQIVND (reference sequence). The CDR3 loop spans 16 amino acids. The data originate from a study of T cells in narcolepsy. The sample was CD45RA- memory CD4+ T cells from PBMCs. The chain couples TRBV19 to TRBJ1-4; possibly TRBD1 for D (5 bases). The sequence came from a human donor with narcolepsy. CDR3 sequence reads: CASSIRGGISSEKLFF. The CDR3 DNA sequence: TGTGCCAGTAGTATCCGCGGGGGAATCTCTAGTGAAAAACTGTTTTTT.